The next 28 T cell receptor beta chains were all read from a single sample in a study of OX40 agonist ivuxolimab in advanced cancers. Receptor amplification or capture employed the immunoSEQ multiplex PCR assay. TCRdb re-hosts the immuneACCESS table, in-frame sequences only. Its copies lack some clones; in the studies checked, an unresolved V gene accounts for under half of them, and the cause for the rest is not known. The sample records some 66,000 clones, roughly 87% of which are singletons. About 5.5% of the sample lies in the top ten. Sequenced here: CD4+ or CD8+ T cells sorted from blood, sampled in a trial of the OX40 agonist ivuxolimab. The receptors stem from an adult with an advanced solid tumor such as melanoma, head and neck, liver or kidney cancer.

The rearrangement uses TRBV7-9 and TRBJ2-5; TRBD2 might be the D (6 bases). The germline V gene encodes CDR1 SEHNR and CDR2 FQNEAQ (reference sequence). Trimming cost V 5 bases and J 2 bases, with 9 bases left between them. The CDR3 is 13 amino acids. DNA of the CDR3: TGTGCCAGCAGCGACGGACTACAAGAGACCCAGTACTTC. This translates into CASSDGLQETQYF.

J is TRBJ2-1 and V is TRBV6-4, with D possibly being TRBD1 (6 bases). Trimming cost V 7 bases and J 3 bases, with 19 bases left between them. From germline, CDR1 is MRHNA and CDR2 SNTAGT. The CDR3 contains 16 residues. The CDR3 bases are TGTGCCAGCACAAGTTCCCGGGACATAAACTACAATGAGCAGTTCTTC. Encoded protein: CASTSSRDINYNEQFF.

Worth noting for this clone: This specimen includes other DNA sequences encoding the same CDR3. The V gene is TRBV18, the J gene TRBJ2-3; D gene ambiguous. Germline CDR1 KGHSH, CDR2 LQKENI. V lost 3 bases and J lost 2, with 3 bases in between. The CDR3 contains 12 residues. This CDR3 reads CASSPSTDTQYF. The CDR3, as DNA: TGTGCCAGCTCACCCTCCACAGATACGCAGTATTTT.

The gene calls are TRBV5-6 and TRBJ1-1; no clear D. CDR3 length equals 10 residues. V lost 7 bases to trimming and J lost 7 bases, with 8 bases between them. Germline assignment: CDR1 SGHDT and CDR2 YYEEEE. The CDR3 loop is CASAGVEAFF. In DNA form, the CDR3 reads TGTGCCAGCGCTGGGGTTGAAGCTTTCTTT.

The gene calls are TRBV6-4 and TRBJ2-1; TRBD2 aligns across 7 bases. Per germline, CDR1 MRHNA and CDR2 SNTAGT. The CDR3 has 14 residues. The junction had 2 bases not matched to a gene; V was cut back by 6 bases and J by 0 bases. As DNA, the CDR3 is TGTGCCAGCAGGCCTAGCGGCTCCTACAATGAGCAGTTCTTC. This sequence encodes CASRPSGSYNEQFF.

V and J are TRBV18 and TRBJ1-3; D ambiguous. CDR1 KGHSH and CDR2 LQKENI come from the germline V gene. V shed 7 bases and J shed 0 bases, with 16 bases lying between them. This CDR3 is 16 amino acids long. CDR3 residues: CASCADGRPSGNTIYF. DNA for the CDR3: TGTGCCAGCTGTGCGGACGGCCGCCCCTCTGGAAACACCATATATTTT.

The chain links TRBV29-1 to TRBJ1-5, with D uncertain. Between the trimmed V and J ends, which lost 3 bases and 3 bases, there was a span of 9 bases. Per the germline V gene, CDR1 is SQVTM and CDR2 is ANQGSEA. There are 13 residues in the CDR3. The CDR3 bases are TGCAGCGTTGAGGTCGGGCCCAATCAGCCCCAGCATTTT. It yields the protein CSVEVGPNQPQHF.

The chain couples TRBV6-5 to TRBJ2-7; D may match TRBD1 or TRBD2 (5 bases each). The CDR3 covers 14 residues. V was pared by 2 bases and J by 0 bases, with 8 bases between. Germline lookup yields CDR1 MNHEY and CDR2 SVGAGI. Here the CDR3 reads CASSYGGISYEQYF. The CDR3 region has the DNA TGTGCCAGCAGTTACGGGGGAATCTCCTACGAGCAGTACTTC.

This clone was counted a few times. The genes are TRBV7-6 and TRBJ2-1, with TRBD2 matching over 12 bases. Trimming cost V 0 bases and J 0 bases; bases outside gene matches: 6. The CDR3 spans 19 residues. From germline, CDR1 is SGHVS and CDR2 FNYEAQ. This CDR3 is CASSLASTSGSLSYNEQFF. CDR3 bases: TGTGCCAGCAGCTTAGCTTCGACTAGCGGGAGTCTCTCCTACAATGAGCAGTTCTTC.

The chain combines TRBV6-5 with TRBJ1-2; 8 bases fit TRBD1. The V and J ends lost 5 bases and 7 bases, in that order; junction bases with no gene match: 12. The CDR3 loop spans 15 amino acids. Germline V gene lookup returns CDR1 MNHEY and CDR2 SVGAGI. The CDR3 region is CASSAQGGSRGGYTF. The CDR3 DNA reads TGTGCCAGCAGTGCACAGGGGGGTTCCCGGGGTGGCTACACCTTC.

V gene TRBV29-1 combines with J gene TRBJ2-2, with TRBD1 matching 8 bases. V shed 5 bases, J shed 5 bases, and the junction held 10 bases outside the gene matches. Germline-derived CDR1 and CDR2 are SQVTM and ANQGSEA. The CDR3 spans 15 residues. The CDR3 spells CSVHTGRGQTGELFF. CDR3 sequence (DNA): TGCAGCGTTCATACCGGCAGGGGGCAAACCGGGGAGCTGTTTTTT.

DNA of the CDR3: TGTGCCAGCAACCCAGCGGGGGGCCGACTAGCCAAAAACATTCAGTACTTC. This gives the protein CASNPAGGRLAKNIQYF. This chain uses TRBV28 with TRBJ2-4; 9 nucleotides match TRBD2. The length of the CDR3 is 17 residues. From germline, CDR1 is MDHEN and CDR2 SYDVKM. The trim removed 7 bases at V and 0 bases at J, leaving 10 bases unmatched.

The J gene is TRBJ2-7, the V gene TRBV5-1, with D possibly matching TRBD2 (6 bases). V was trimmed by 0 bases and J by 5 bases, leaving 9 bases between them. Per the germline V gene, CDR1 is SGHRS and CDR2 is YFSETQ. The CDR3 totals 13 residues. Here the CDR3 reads CASSLDRENEQYF. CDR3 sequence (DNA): TGCGCCAGCAGCTTGGACCGGGAGAACGAGCAGTACTTC.

This CDR3 reads CASSSSGFSYEQYF. CDR3 bases: TGTGCCAGCAGTAGTAGCGGGTTCTCCTACGAGCAGTACTTC. The chain is built from TRBV6-5 and TRBJ2-7, with TRBD2 matching 7 bases. V was clipped by 5 bases and J by 0 bases; unmatched bases: 4. This CDR3 spans 14 amino acids. Germline V lookup: CDR1 MNHEY, CDR2 SVGAGI.

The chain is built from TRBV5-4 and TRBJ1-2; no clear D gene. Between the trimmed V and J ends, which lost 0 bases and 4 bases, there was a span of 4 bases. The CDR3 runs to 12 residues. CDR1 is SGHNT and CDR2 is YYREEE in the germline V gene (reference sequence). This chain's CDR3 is CASSLGTYGYTF. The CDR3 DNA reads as TGTGCCAGCAGCTTGGGGACCTATGGCTACACCTTC. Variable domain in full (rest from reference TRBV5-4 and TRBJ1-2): ETGVTQSPTHLIKTRGQQVTLRCSSQSGHNTVSWYQQALGQGPQFIFQYYREEENGRGNFPPRFSGLQFPNYSSELNVNALELDDSALYLCASSLGTYGYTFGSGTRLTVV.

The CDR3 nucleotides read TGCGCCAGCATGCCGGGACAGGGGTACGAGCAGTACTTC. Its translation: CASMPGQGYEQYF. This rearrangement joins TRBV5-1 to TRBJ2-7, with TRBD1 matching 10 bases. The germline V gene encodes CDR1 SGHRS and CDR2 YFSETQ. The CDR3 is 13 amino acids. V lost 6 bases and J lost 4; bases outside the gene matches: 4.

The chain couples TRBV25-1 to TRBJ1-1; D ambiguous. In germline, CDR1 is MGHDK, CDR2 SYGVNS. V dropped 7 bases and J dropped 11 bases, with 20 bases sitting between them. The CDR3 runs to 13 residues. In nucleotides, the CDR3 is TGTGCCAGCACCCCTAAAGAGGGTCAAGGGGCTTTCTTT. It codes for CASTPKEGQGAFF.

CDR3 sequence (DNA): TGTGCCAGCAGACCTAAGCCCCTGACTCGAAGCTCCTACAATGAGCAGTTCTTC. Protein product: CASRPKPLTRSSYNEQFF. V and J are TRBV7-2 and TRBJ2-1; D uncertain. Germline CDR1 is SGHTA and CDR2 is FQGNSA. This CDR3 is built from 18 residues. V shed 6 bases and J shed 0 bases, with 21 bases lying between them.

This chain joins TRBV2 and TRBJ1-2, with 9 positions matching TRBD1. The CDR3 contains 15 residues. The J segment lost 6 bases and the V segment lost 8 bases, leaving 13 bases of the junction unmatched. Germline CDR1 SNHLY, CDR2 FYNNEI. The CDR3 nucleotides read TGTGCCAGCCCTGTTTACACACAGGGGGCGGATGGCTACACCTTC. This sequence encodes CASPVYTQGADGYTF.

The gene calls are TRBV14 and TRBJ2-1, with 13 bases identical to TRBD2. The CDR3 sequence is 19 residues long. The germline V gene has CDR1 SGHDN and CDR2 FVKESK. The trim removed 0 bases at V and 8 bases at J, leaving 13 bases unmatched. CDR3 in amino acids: CASSQEEVRLAGGLDEQFF. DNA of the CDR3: TGTGCCAGCAGCCAAGAAGAGGTGAGACTAGCGGGAGGTTTGGATGAGCAGTTCTTC.

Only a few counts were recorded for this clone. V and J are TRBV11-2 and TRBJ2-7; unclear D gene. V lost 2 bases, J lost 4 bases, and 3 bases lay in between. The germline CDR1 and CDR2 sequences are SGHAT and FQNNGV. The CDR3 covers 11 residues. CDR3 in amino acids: CASSLRYEQYV. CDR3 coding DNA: TGTGCCAGCAGCTTAAGATACGAGCAGTACGTC.

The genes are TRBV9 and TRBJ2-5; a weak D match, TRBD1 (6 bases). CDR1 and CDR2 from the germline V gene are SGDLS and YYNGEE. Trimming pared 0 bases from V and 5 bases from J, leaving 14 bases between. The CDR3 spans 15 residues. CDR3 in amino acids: CASSVGTVARETQYF. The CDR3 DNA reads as TGTGCCAGCAGCGTAGGGACAGTCGCAAGGGAGACCCAGTACTTC.

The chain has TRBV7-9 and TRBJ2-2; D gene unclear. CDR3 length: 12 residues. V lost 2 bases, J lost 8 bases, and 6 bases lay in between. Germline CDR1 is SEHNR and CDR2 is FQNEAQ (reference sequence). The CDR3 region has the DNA TGTGCCAGCAGCTTACCACCGGGGGAGCTGTTTTTT. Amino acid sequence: CASSLPPGELFF.

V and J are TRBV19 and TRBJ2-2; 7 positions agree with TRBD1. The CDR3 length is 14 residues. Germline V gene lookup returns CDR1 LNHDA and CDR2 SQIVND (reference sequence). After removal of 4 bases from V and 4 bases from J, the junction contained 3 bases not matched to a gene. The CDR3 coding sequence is TGTGCCAGTAGTAGGGACAGAGGCACCGGGGAGCTGTTTTTT. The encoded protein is CASSRDRGTGELFF.

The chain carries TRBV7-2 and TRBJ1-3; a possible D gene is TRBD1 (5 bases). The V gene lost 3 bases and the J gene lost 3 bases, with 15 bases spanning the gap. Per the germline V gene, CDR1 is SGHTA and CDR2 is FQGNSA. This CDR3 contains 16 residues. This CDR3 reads CASSLGGRGVGNTIYF. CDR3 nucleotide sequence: TGTGCCAGCAGCTTGGGGGGAAGAGGCGTTGGAAACACCATATATTTT.

CDR3 amino acids: CASSAGPLGHNEQFF. The CDR3 DNA is TGTGCCAGCAGCGCGGGCCCGCTAGGCCACAATGAGCAGTTCTTC. The chain couples TRBV7-9 to TRBJ2-1, with D possibly TRBD2 on 5 matching bases. The V end lost 5 bases, the J end lost 5 bases, and 16 bases lay between the germline ends. Germline lookup yields CDR1 SEHNR and CDR2 FQNEAQ (reference sequence). The CDR3 consists of 15 residues.

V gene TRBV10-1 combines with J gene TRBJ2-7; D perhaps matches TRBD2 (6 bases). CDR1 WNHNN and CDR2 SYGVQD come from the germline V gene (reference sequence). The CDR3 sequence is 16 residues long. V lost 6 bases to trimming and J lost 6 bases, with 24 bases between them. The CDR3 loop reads CASRGGRRPPKSEQYV. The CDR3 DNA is TGCGCCAGCAGGGGGGGACGCCGCCCCCCAAAATCCGAGCAGTACGTC.

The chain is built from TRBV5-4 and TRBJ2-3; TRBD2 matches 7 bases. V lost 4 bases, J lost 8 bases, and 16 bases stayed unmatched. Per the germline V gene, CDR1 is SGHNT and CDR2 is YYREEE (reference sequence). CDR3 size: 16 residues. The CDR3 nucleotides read TGTGCCAGCAGCCCCGGCGGGGACGGGTGGGGGGGTACGCAGTATTTT. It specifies CASSPGGDGWGGTQYF.